This T cell receptor (beta chain) was documented in a study of T-cell reconstitution after alpha-beta-depleted transplantation in children. This clonotype has a handful of counts. Antigen specificity is unknown. Points from the study as a whole: It was newly produced T cells that mostly accounted for T-cell counts and diversity one year after transplant.

CDR1 and CDR2 from the germline V gene are SEHNR and FQNEAQ (reference sequence). J lost 5 bases, V lost 5 bases, and 9 bases had no gene match. The CDR3 contains 14 residues. Preparation of the TCRbeta library was carried out with unique molecular identifiers. A single record per CDR3 protein comes from TCRdb applying MiXCR to the PCR reads. The sample gives under 450,000 distinct CDR3 sequences, about 17% of which show up once; around 28% is in the top ten. The source was PBMCs, mostly from graft donor cells, collected 360 days after TCRalphabeta/CD19-depleted stem cell transplant. The TCR sequence derives from a boy under two years old who had a stem cell transplant for Wiskott-Aldrich syndrome, so the T cells may come from the graft donor. V is TRBV7-9 and J is TRBJ2-7; 7 bases agree with TRBD1. CDR3 in amino acids: CASSLDREIDEQYF. Here the CDR3 DNA reads TGTGCCAGCAGCCTAGACAGGGAAATCGACGAGCAGTACTTC.